These T cell receptor beta chains were read from a single sample in a study of T cells in Graves' hyperthyroidism and ophthalmopathy. TCRdb itself ran the multiplex PCR reads through MiXCR, one entry per CDR3 protein. The data hold more than 450,000 distinct CDR3 sequences, with 14% observed a single time. Sequenced input: blood. The receptors come from a woman aged 40 to 55 with Graves' hyperthyroidism. The CDR3 runs from the conserved cysteine through the conserved F or W. The D gene is left open where the match is weak. The size of a clone is reported for some rows only, either as once, few or many, or as a class for expanded clones.

NA 16 TRBJ2-1 TRBD2 TRBV6-5 CASSYSMGLGNNEQFF TGTGCCAGCAGTTACTCCATGGGACTAGGGAACAATGAGCAGTTCTTC
NA 14 TRBJ2-5 TRBD1 TRBV7-8 CAGSPRGLEETQYF TGTGCCGGCAGCCCCAGGGGGCTTGAGGAGACCCAGTACTTC
few 11 TRBJ2-1 NA TRBV2 CASRQVYEQFF TGTGCCAGCAGACAAGTGTATGAGCAGTTCTTC
many 19 TRBJ1-5 NA TRBV28 CASSLKEAGWQGHNQPQHF TGTGCCAGCAGTTTAAAGGAGGCCGGTTGGCAGGGCCACAATCAGCCCCAGCATTTT
many 16 TRBJ1-1 NA TRBV11-2 CASSYDLGQLNTEAFF TGTGCCAGCAGCTACGACCTCGGCCAGTTGAACACTGAAGCTTTCTTT
many 15 TRBJ1-5 NA TRBV28 CASSFQRLGNQPQHF TGTGCCAGCAGTTTCCAGAGGCTAGGCAATCAGCCCCAGCATTTT
NA 13 TRBJ2-3 NA TRBV29-1 CSVPGLGTDTQYF TGCAGCGTCCCGGGGCTGGGCACAGATACGCAGTATTTT
many 14 TRBJ2-7 NA TRBV28 CASSLFQGSYEQYF TGTGCCAGCAGTTTATTCCAGGGGTCCTACGAGCAGTACTTC
many 14 TRBJ1-6 NA TRBV6-1 CASTSPGVYSPLHF TGTGCCAGCACGAGTCCAGGGGTTTATTCACCCCTCCACTTT
NA 16 TRBJ2-7 TRBD2 TRBV7-9 CASSLDAAGGPNEQYF TGTGCCAGCAGCTTAGATGCAGCGGGAGGGCCGAACGAGCAGTACTTC
NA 16 TRBJ1-5 NA TRBV4-1 CASSQADGTYNQPQHF TGCGCCAGCAGCCAAGCGGACGGTACCTACAATCAGCCCCAGCATTTT
many 15 TRBJ2-7 TRBD2 TRBV11-2 CASSLRTSGPYEQYF TGTGCCAGCAGCTTGAGGACTAGCGGGCCATACGAGCAGTACTTC
once 15 TRBJ2-5 TRBD1 TRBV10-3 CAISEGTGVFETQYF TGTGCCATCAGTGAGGGGACAGGGGTTTTTGAGACCCAGTACTTC
many 15 TRBJ2-5 NA TRBV28 CASSLSLPVQETQYF TGTGCCAGCAGTTTATCCCTACCCGTTCAAGAGACCCAGTACTTC
few 13 TRBJ2-5 NA TRBV28 CASSLSNPETQNF TGTGCCAGCAGTTTATCCAACCCGGAGACCCAGAACTTC
NA 16 TRBJ1-4 TRBD1 TRBV12-3/TRBV12-4 CASSLTGRVRGEKLFF TGTGCCAGCAGTTTGACAGGGAGGGTTCGGGGTGAAAAACTGTTTTTT
NA 16 TRBJ1-5 TRBD1 TRBV6-1 CASSEDGRGFNQPQHF TGTGCCAGCAGTGAAGACGGCAGGGGGTTCAATCAGCCCCAGCATTTT
NA 13 TRBJ2-2 NA TRBV2 CASRGDFTGELFF TGTGCCAGCAGGGGGGATTTCACCGGGGAGCTGTTTTTT
many 13 TRBJ2-7 TRBD2 TRBV20-1 CSAASGRTYEQYF TGCAGTGCTGCTAGCGGGAGGACGTACGAGCAGTACTTC
many 16 TRBJ2-3 TRBD2 TRBV12-3/TRBV12-4 CASSRTSGRVSDTQYF TGTGCCAGCAGCAGGACTAGCGGGAGAGTGTCAGATACGCAGTATTTT
many 17 TRBJ2-4 TRBD1 TRBV18 CASSPPAQGAAKNIQYF TGTGCCAGCTCACCACCGGCACAGGGGGCAGCCAAAAACATTCAGTACTTC